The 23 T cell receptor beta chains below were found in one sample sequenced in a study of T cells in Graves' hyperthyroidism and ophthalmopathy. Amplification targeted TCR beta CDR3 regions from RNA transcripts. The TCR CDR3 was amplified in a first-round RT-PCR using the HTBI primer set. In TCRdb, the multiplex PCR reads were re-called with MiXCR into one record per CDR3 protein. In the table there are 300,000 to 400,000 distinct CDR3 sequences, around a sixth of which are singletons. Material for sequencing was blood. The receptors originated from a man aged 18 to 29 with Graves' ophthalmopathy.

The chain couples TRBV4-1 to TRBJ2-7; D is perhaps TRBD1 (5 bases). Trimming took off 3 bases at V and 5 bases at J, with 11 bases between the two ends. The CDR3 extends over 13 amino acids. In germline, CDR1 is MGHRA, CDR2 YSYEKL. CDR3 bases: TGCGCCAGCAGCCAGGAACAGGAAAACGAGCAGTACTTC. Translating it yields CASSQEQENEQYF.

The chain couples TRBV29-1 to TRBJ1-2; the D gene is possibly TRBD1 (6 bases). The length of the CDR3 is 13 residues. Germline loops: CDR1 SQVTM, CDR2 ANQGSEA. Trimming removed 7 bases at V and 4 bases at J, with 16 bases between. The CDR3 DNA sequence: TGCAGCGGAAAGGGGGACGGAAGCTATGGCTACACCTTC. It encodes CSGKGDGSYGYTF.

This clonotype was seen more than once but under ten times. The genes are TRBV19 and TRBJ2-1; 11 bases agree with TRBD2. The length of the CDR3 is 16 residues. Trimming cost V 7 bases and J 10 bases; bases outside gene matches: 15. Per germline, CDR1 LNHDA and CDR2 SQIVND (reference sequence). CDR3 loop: CASKREGLAGGREQFF. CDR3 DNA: TGTGCCAGTAAGCGGGAGGGTCTAGCGGGGGGAAGGGAGCAGTTCTTC.

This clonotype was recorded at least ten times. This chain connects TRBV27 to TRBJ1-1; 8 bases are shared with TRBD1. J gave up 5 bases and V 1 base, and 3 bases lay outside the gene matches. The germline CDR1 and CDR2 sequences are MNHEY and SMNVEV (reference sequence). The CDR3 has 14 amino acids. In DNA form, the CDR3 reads TGTGCCAGCAGTTTATTCGACAGGGGAACTGAAGCTTTCTTT. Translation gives CASSLFDRGTEAFF.

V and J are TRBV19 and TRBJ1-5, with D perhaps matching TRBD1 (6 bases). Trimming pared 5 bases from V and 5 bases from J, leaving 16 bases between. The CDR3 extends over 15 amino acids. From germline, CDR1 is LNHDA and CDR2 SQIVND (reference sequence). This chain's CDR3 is CASSARRGLDQPQHF. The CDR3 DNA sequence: TGTGCCAGTAGTGCTCGCCGGGGGCTGGATCAGCCCCAGCATTTT.

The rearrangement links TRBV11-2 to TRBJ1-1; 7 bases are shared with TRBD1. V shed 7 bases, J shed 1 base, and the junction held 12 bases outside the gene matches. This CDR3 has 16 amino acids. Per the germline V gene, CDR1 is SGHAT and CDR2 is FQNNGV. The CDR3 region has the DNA TGTGCCAGCACTCAAAGGACAGGCTCAGGGAACACTGAAGCTTTCTTT. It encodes CASTQRTGSGNTEAFF.

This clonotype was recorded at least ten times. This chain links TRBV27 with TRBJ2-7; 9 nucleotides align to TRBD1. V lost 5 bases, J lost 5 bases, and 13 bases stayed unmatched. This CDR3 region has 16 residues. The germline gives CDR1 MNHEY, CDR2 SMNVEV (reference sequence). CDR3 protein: CASSLQGAGPRDEQYF. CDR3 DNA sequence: TGTGCCAGCAGTCTACAGGGGGCAGGACCGAGGGACGAGCAGTACTTC.

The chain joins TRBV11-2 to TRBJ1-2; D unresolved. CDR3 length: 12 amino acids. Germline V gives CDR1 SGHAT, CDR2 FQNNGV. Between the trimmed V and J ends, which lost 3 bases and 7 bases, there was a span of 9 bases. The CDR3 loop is CASSFPTGGYTF. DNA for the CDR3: TGTGCCAGCAGCTTCCCGACGGGTGGCTACACCTTC. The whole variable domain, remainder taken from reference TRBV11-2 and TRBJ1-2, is EAGVAQSPRYKIIEKRQSVAFWCNPISGHATLYWYQQILGQGPKLLIQFQNNGVVDDSQLPKDRFSAERLKGVDSTLKIQPAKLEDSAVYLCASSFPTGGYTFGSGTRLTVV.

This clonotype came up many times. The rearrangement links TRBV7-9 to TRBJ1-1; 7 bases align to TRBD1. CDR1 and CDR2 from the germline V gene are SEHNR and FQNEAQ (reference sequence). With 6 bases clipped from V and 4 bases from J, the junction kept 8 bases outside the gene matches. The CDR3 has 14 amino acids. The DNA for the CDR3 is TGTGCCAGCAGACAACAGGGGAGTATCACTGAAGCTTTCTTT. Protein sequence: CASRQQGSITEAFF.

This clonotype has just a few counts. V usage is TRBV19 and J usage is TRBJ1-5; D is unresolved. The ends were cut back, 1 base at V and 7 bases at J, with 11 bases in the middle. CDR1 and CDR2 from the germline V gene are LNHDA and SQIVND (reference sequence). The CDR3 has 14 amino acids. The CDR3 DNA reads TGTGCCAGTAGTATAGGAGGCGGGAGCCAGCCCCAGCATTTT. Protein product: CASSIGGGSQPQHF.

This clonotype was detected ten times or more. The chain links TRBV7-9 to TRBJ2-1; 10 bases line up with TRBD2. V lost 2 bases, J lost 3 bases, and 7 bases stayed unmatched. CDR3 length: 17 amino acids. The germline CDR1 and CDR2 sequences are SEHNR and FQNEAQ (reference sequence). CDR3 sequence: CASSLTSGDTYYNEQFF. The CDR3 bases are TGTGCCAGCAGCTTAACTAGCGGGGATACATACTACAATGAGCAGTTCTTC. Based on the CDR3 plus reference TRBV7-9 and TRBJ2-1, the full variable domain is DTGVSQNPRHKITKRGQNVTFRCDPISEHNRLYWYRQTLGQGPEFLTYFQNEAQLEKSRLLSDRFSAERPKGSFSTLEIQRTEQGDSAMYLCASSLTSGDTYYNEQFFGPGTRLTVL.

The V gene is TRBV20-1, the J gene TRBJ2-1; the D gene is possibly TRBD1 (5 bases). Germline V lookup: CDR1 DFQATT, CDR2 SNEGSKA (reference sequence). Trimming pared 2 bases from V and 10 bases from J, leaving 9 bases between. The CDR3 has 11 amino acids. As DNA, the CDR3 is TGCAGTGCTAGAAAGGACACCGAGCAGTTCTTC. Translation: CSARKDTEQFF.

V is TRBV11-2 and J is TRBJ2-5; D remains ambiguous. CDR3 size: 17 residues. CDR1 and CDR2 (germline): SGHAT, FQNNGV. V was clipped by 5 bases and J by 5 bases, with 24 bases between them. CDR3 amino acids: CASSAIKSSPRRETQYF. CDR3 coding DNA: TGTGCCAGCAGCGCAATTAAGAGTAGCCCCCGAAGGGAGACCCAGTACTTC.

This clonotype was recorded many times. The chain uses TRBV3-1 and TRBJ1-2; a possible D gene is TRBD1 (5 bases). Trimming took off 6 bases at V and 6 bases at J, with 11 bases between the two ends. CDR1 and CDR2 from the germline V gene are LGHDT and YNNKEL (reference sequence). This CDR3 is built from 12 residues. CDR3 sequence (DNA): TGTGCCAGCAGTGGCGGGGCGCATGGCTACACCTTC. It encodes CASSGGAHGYTF.

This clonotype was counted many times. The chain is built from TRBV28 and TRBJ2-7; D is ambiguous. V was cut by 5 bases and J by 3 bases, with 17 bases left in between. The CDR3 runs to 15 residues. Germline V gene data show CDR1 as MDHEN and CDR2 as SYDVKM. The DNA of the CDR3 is TGTGCCAGCAGTCCTCCGGTGGTTTTGGACTACGAGCAGTACTTC. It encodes CASSPPVVLDYEQYF. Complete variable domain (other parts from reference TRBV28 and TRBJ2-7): DVKVTQSSRYLVKRTGEKVFLECVQDMDHENMFWYRQDPGLGLRLIYFSYDVKMKEKGDIPEGYSVSREKKERFSLILESASTNQTSMYLCASSPPVVLDYEQYFGPGTRLTVT.

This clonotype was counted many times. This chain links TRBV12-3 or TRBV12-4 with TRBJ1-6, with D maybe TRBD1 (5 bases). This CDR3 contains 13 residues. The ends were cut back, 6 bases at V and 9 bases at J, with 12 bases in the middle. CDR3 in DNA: TGTGCCAGCAGCCTGCCAGGGAGTTCACCCCTCCACTTT. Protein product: CASSLPGSSPLHF.

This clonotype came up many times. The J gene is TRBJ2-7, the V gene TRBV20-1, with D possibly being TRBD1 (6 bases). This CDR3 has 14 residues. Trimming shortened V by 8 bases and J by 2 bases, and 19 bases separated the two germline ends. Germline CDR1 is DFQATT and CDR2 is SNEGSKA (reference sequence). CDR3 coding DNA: TGCAGTAGTGCCACGGACAGCCTTACCTACGAGCAGTACTTC. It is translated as CSSATDSLTYEQYF.

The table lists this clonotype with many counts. In DNA form, the CDR3 reads TGCGCCAGCAGCATTGGAGACCTGAACACTGAAGCTTTCTTT. Encoded protein: CASSIGDLNTEAFF. The chain recombines TRBV5-1 with TRBJ1-1, with D hard to call. This CDR3 spans 14 amino acids. The germline CDR1 and CDR2 sequences are SGHRS and YFSETQ. Trimming cost V 4 bases and J 0 bases, with 10 bases left between them.

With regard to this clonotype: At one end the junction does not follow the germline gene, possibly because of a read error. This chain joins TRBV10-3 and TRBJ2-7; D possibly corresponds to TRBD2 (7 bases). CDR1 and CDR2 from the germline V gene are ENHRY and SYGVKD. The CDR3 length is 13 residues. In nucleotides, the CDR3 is TGTGCCATCAAGCAGGGAGGGGGATACGGGCAGTACTTC. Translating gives CAIKQGGGYGQYF.

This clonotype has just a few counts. The CDR3 DNA sequence: TGTGCCAGCGGGGGCGGGGAGCTGTTTTTT. This encodes CASGGGELFF. The chain employs TRBV12-3 or TRBV12-4 and TRBJ2-2, with D tentatively TRBD1 or TRBD2 (5 bases each). V was cut by 8 bases and J by 7 bases, with 5 bases left in between. The CDR3 consists of 10 residues.

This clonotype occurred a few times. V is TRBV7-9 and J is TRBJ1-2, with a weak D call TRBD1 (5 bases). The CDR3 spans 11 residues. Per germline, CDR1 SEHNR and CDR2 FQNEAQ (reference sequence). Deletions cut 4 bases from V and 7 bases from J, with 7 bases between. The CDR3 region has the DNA TGTGCCAGCAGCTCGCAGGGTGGCTACACCTTC. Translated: CASSSQGGYTF.

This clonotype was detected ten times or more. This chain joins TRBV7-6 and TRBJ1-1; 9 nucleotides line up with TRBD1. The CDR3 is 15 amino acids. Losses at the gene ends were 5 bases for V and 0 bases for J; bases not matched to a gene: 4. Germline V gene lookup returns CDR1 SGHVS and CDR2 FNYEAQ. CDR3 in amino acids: CASSPGTGLNTEAFF. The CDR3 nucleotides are TGTGCCAGCAGCCCCGGGACAGGGTTGAACACTGAAGCTTTCTTT.

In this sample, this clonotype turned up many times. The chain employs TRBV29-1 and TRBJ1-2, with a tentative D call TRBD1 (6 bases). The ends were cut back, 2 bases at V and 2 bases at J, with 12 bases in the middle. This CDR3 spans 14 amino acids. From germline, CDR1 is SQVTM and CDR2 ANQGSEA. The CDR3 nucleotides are TGCAGCGTTGAAACAGGGTCGAACAACTATGGCTACACCTTC. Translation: CSVETGSNNYGYTF.